A selection of T cell receptor beta chains follows, all from one sample in a study of control samples from healthy donors and cancer patients. Sequencing was performed with immunoSEQ multiplex PCR; in TCRdb, only in-frame clones are kept and a portion is missing. Among roughly 38,000 clones, over 80% were seen once, and the ten largest hold over 45%. The specimen sequenced was blood. Receptor source: a man between 60 and 75 years old in good health. The conserved cysteine and the conserved F or W are not part of the CDR3 here. Part of the rows lack a size; the others show once, few, many or a class for expanded clones.

ASSLDTGVGGYT 12 - TRBJ1-2 TRBV5-4
ASSKTGGYEQY 11 - TRBJ2-7 TRBV27
ASSPDAGGSNQPQH 14 - TRBJ1-5 TRBV18
ASTTRDRVNTGELF 14 - TRBJ2-2 TRBV9
ASSLGRGGEQY 11 - TRBJ2-7 TRBV11-3
ASSPRGRRAEAF 12 - TRBJ1-1 TRBV6-6
ASSLPSGTSGRRRGDEQF 18 - TRBJ2-1 TRBV27
ASSLVTDTQY 10 - TRBJ2-3 TRBV5-4
ASSYSGQGGNTEAF 14 - TRBJ1-1 TRBV6-5
SVDSPGGGEKLF 12 few TRBJ1-4 TRBV29-1
SVCTVYTGELF 11 - TRBJ2-2 TRBV29-1
ASSPGLAGTYEQY 13 few TRBJ2-7 TRBV5-5
ASSQIQGAAAF 11 - TRBJ1-1 TRBV14
ASSYGRAGGEDTQY 14 - TRBJ2-3 TRBV7-6
ASSPVVQETQY 11 - TRBJ2-5 TRBV18
ASSESRQPQH 10 - TRBJ1-5 TRBV2
ASSYSGLRTGEKLF 14 - TRBJ1-4 TRBV6-2/TRBV6-3